This record covers a single T cell receptor (beta chain). The target antigen is unknown. Germline V gene sequence: CDR1 LNHNV, CDR2 YYDKDF (reference sequence). The CDR3 is made up of 13 amino acids. Trimming cost V 8 bases and J 5 bases, with 12 bases left between them. At collection, donors were nominally healthy, but unrecorded immune exposures were probable. The source of the sample is a study of cytomegalovirus exposure and HLA in healthy donors. Study context: Findings of an earlier analysis included some 120 million unique TCR beta sequences from around 180 million T cells. Findings of the study overall: Some TCR beta chains (more than 150 of them) were listed as cytomegalovirus-associated. Previous analysis showed most TCR beta V segments were productive about 87% or about 30% of the time.

The PCR had 60 Vbeta and 13 Jbeta primers. TCRdb keeps only in-frame clones here, not all; method: immunoSEQ multiplex PCR. The table has some 140,000 clones, over 70% seen once. The chain links TRBV15 to TRBJ2-2, with D possibly matching TRBD1 (6 bases). The sequence derives from a middle-aged man in good health and CMV-seronegative. The sample comprised PBMCs. The CDR3 DNA follows: TGTGCCACCGGCCCAGGACAGACCGGGGAGCTGTTTTTT. Its protein product is CATGPGQTGELFF.